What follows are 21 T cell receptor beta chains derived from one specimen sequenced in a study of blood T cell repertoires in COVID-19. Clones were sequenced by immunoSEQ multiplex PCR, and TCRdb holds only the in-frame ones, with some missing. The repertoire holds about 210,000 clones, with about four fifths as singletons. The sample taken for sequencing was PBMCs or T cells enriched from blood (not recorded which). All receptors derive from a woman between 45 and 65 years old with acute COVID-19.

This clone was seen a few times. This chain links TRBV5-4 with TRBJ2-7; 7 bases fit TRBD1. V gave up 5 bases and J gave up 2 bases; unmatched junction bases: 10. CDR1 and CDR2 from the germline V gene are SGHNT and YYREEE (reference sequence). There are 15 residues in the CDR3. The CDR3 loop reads CASSHLDRVTYEQYF. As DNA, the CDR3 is TGTGCCAGCAGTCATTTAGACAGGGTGACCTACGAGCAGTACTTC.

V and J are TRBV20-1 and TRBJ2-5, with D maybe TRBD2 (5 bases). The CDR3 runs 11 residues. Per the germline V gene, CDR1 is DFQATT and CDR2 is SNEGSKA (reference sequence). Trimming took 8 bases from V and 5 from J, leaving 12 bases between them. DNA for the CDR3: TGCAGTCCCGGGGTCGAGGAGACCCAGTACTTC. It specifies CSPGVEETQYF.

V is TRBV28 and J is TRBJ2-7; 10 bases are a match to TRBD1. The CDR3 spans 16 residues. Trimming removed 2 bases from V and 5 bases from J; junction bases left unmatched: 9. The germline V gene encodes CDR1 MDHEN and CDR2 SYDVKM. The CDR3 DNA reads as TGTGCCAGCAGTTTACTCGGACAGGGGGGATTTAACGAGCAGTACTTC. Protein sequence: CASSLLGQGGFNEQYF.

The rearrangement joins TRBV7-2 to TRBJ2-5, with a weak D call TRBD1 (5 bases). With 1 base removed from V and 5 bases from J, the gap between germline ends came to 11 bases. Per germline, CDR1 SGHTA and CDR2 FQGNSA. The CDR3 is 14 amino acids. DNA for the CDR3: TGTGCCAGCAGCTTAGTGGTAGGGGTCGAGACCCAGTACTTC. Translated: CASSLVVGVETQYF.

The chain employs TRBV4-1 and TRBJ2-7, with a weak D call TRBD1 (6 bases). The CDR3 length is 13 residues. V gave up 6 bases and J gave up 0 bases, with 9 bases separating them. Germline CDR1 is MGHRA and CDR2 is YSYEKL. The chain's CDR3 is CASSSGDSYEQYF. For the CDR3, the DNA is TGCGCCAGCAGTTCAGGGGACTCCTACGAGCAGTACTTC.

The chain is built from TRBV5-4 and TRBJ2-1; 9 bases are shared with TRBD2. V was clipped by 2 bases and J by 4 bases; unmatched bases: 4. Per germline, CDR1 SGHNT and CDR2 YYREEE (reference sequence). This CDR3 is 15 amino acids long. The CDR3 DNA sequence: TGTGCCAGCAGCTTATCTAGCGGGGTTTACAATGAGCAGTTCTTC. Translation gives CASSLSSGVYNEQFF. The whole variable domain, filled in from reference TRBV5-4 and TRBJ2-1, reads ETGVTQSPTHLIKTRGQQVTLRCSSQSGHNTVSWYQQALGQGPQFIFQYYREEENGRGNFPPRFSGLQFPNYSSELNVNALELDDSALYLCASSLSSGVYNEQFFGPGTRLTVL.

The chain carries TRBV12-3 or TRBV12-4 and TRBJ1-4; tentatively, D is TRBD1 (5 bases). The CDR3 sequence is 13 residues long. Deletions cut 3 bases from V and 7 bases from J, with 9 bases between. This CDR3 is CASSFGGGEKLFF. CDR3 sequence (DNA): TGTGCCAGCAGTTTCGGGGGTGGTGAAAAACTGTTTTTT.

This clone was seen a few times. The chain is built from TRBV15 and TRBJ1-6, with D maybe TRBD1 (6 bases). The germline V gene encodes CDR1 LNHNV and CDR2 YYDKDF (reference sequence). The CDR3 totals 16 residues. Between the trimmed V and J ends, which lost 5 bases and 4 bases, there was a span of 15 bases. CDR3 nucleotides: TGTGCCACCAGCTCGACCCATACAGGGTATAATTCACCCCTCCACTTT. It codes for CATSSTHTGYNSPLHF.

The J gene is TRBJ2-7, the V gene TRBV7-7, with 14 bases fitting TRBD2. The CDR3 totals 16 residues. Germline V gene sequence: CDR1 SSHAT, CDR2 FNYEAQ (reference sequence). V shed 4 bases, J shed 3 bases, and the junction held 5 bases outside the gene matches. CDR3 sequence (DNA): TGTGCCAGCAGCTCGGGACTAGCGGGAGCTCGCTACGAGCAGTACTTC. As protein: CASSSGLAGARYEQYF.

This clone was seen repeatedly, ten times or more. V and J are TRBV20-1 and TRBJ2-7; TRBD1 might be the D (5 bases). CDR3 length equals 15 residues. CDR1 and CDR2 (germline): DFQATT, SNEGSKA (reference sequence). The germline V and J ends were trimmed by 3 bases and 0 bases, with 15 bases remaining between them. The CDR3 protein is CSASPPRVLSYEQYF. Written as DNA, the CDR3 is TGCAGTGCTAGTCCCCCCAGGGTCCTCTCCTACGAGCAGTACTTC.

In nucleotides, the CDR3 is TGTGCCAGCAGCCGTACAGGGGGCGGCGAAAAACTGTTTTTT. It encodes CASSRTGGGEKLFF. The V call is TRBV5-6, the J call TRBJ1-4, with 9 bases identical to TRBD1. V lost 4 bases, J lost 8 bases, and 6 bases stayed unmatched. Looked up from germline, CDR1 is SGHDT and CDR2 is YYEEEE. The CDR3 has 14 residues.

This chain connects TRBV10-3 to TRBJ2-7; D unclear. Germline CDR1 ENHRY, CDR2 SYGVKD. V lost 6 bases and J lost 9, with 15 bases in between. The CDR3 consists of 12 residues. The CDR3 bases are TGTGCCATCAGCTACCTTGAGGCTGTGCAGTACTTC. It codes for CAISYLEAVQYF.

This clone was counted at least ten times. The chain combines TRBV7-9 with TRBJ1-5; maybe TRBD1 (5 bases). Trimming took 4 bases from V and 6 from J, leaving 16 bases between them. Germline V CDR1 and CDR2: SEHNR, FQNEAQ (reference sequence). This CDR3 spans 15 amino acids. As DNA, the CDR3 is TGTGCCAGCAGCTCGGACATCGGTTATACTCAGCCCCAGCATTTT. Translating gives CASSSDIGYTQPQHF.

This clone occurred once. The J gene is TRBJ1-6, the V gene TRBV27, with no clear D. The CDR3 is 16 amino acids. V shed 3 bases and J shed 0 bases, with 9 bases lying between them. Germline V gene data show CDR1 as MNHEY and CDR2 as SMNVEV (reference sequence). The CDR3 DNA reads TGTGCCAGCAGTTTTAGGAGAAGCTCCTATAATTCACCCCTCCACTTT. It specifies CASSFRRSSYNSPLHF.

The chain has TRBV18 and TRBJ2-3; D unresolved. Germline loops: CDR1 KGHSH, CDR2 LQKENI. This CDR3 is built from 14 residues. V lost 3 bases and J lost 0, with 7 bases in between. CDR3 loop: CASSPHGSTDTQYF. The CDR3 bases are TGTGCCAGCTCACCTCACGGGAGCACAGATACGCAGTATTTT.

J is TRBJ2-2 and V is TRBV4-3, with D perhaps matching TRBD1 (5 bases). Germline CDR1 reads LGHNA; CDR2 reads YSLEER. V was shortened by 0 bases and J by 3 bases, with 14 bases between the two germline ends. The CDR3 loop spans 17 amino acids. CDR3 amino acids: CASSQDPRAGHTGELFF. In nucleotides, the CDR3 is TGCGCCAGCAGCCAAGACCCTAGGGCAGGGCACACCGGGGAGCTGTTTTTT.

In nucleotides, the CDR3 is TGTGCCAGCAGTAGGACAGGGCGGACCTACGAGCAGTACTTC. This encodes CASSRTGRTYEQYF. The chain employs TRBV28 and TRBJ2-7; TRBD1 agrees at 8 bases. CDR1 MDHEN and CDR2 SYDVKM come from the germline V gene. The CDR3 has 14 amino acids. The junction had 5 bases not matched to a gene; V was cut back by 5 bases and J by 2 bases.

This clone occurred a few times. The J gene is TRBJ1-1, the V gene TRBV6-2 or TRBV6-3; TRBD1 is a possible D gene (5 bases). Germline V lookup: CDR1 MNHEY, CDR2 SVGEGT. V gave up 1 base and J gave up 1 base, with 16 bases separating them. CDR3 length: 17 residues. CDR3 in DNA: TGTGCCAGCAGTTACTTTCAACGCAGGGAACAGAACACTGAAGCTTTCTTT. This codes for CASSYFQRREQNTEAFF.

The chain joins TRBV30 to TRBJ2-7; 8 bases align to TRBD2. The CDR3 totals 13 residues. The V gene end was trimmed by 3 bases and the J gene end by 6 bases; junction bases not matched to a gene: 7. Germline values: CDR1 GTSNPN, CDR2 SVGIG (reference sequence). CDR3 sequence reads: CAWSLGLGPEQYF. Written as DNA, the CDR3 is TGTGCCTGGAGCCTGGGACTAGGTCCCGAGCAGTACTTC.

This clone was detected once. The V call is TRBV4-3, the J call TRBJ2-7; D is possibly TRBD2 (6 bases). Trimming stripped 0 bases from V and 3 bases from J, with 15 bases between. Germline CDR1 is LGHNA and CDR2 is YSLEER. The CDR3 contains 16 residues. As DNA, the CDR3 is TGCGCCAGCAGCCAAGATCGGAGCGGAGGGTTCTACGAGCAGTACTTC. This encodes CASSQDRSGGFYEQYF.

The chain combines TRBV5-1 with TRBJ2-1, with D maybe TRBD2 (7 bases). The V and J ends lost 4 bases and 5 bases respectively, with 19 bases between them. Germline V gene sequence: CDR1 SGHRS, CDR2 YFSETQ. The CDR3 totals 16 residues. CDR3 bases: TGCGCCAGCAGCCTCCTGGGGGGGCTACACGACAATGAGCAGTTCTTC. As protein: CASSLLGGLHDNEQFF.